This T cell receptor (beta chain) was retrieved from a study of cytomegalovirus exposure and HLA in healthy donors. Germline V gene sequence: CDR1 SGHVS, CDR2 FNYEAQ. V lost 2 bases to trimming and J lost 5 bases; unmatched junction nucleotides: 1. The CDR3 has 13 amino acids. This clone was observed a single time. The target antigen is unknown. Study-wide results and caveats: Sequencing depth across donors, presence/absence analyses assumed, was roughly uniform. In all likelihood, a cluster of highly shared sequence variants was a sequencing artifact.

The PCR contained 60 Vbeta and 13 Jbeta primers. Sequenced by immunoSEQ multiplex PCR; TCRdb stores in-frame clones only, minus some. The sample carries about 98,000 clones, around 70% recorded once. This TCR was sampled from a female donor in good health and CMV-seronegative. The sample taken for sequencing was PBMCs. This chain links TRBV7-6 with TRBJ1-1; TRBD1 matches at 8 bases. CDR3 in amino acids: CASSLYRGTEAFF. CDR3 sequence (DNA): TGTGCCAGCAGCTTATACAGGGGGACTGAAGCTTTCTTT.